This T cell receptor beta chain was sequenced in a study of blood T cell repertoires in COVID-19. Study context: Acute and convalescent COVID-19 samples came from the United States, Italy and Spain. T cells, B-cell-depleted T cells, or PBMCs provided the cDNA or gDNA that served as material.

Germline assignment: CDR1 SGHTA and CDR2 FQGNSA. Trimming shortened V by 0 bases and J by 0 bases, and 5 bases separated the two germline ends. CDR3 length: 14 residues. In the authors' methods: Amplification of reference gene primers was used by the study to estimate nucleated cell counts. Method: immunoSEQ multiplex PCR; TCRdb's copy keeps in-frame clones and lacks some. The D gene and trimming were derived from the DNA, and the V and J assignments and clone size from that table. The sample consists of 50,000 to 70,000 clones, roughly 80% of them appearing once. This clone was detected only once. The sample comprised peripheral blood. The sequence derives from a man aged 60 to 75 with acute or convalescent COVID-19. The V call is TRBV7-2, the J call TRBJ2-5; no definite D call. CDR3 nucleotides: TGTGCCAGCAGCTTAGCGCGAAACCAAGAGACCCAGTACTTC. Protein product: CASSLARNQETQYF.